These 32 T cell receptor beta chains share one sample of origin, sequenced in a study of shared T cell receptors in the human thymus. TCRdb's copy holds only in-frame clones and misses some; the assay was immunoSEQ multiplex PCR. The profile covers over 650,000 clones, with approximately 87% appearing a single time and 0.009% to 0.0095% taken by the ten largest. This same sample was also part of a study on human thymus T cells.

The source material was thymocytes. These receptors all come from a boy under three years old with a congenital heart defect.

V gene TRBV5-6 combines with J gene TRBJ1-1; weak D call: TRBD1 (6 bases). V lost 3 bases and J 4 bases, leaving 10 bases between the germline ends. Looked up from germline, CDR1 is SGHDT and CDR2 is YYEEEE. The CDR3 spans 13 residues. CDR3 protein: CASSSIRGTEAFF. Written as DNA, the CDR3 is TGTGCCAGCAGCTCGATCAGGGGCACTGAAGCTTTCTTT.

V is TRBV7-9 and J is TRBJ2-3; TRBD2 aligns across 10 bases. The CDR3 is 18 amino acids. CDR1 SEHNR and CDR2 FQNEAQ come from the germline V gene (reference sequence). The junction had 12 bases not matched to a gene; V was cut back by 6 bases and J by 0 bases. In DNA, the CDR3 is TGTGCCAGCAGTTTACAGGCCCAGCGGGAGGGAAGCACAGATACGCAGTATTTT. Translation gives CASSLQAQREGSTDTQYF.

V gene TRBV6-6 combines with J gene TRBJ2-1; 10 bases match TRBD2. The CDR3 has 15 residues. Germline-derived CDR1 and CDR2 are MNHNY and SVGAGI (reference sequence). Trimming removed 4 bases from V and 4 bases from J; junction bases left unmatched: 4. CDR3: CASSLEREGYNEQFF. The CDR3 DNA follows: TGTGCCAGCAGTTTGGAGCGGGAGGGGTACAATGAGCAGTTCTTC.

The chain links TRBV10-3 to TRBJ1-1; 7 bases align to TRBD1. The CDR3 sequence is 13 residues long. V lost 10 bases and J lost 1; bases outside the gene matches: 6. Looked up from germline, CDR1 is ENHRY and CDR2 is SYGVKD. The DNA for the CDR3 is TGTGCCACATGGGACAGAGAGAACACTGAAGCTTTCTTT. Protein product: CATWDRENTEAFF.

V gene TRBV29-1 combines with J gene TRBJ1-5; TRBD1 might be the D (5 bases). Trimming took 0 bases from V and 7 from J, leaving 7 bases between them. In germline, CDR1 is SQVTM, CDR2 ANQGSEA. The CDR3 contains 12 residues. The CDR3 loop reads CSVEERGQPQHF. As DNA, the CDR3 is TGCAGCGTTGAAGAGCGGGGGCAGCCCCAGCATTTT.

Here the CDR3 reads CASSERRIASGSFWRETYEQYF. Here the CDR3 DNA reads TGTGCCAGCAGTGAAAGACGGATAGCTAGCGGGAGTTTCTGGCGTGAGACCTACGAGCAGTACTTC. The chain has TRBV6-1 and TRBJ2-7; TRBD2 matches 10 bases. Germline values: CDR1 MNHNS, CDR2 SASEGT. V shed 2 bases, J shed 2 bases, and the junction held 24 bases outside the gene matches. The CDR3 consists of 22 residues.

This CDR3 is CASQPGWGPHQPQHF. The CDR3 DNA follows: TGTGCCAGTCAACCTGGTTGGGGCCCTCATCAGCCCCAGCATTTT. The chain links TRBV28 to TRBJ1-5; possible D gene TRBD1, 5 bases. The germline gives CDR1 MDHEN, CDR2 SYDVKM. Between the trimmed V and J ends, which lost 9 bases and 5 bases, there was a span of 20 bases. This CDR3 has 15 amino acids.

J is TRBJ1-3 and V is TRBV25-1; TRBD1 is a possible D gene (6 bases). The CDR3 has 17 residues. Deletions cut 5 bases from V and 4 bases from J, with 21 bases between. CDR1 is MGHDK and CDR2 is SYGVNS in the germline V gene. The CDR3 loop is CASSQTGQPMIGNTIYF. The CDR3 DNA follows: TGTGCCAGCAGTCAAACAGGACAGCCCATGATCGGAAACACCATATATTTT.

CDR3 in DNA: TGTGCCAGCAGCCGACACCAACCGGATTATGGCTACACCTTC. Protein product: CASSRHQPDYGYTF. The gene calls are TRBV13 and TRBJ1-2; D uncertain. Trimming stripped 5 bases from V and 5 bases from J, with 15 bases between. Germline CDR1 PRHDT, CDR2 FYEKMQ (reference sequence). The CDR3 is made up of 14 amino acids.

This clone was detected only a few times. Other DNA sequences within the sample encode an identical CDR3. The chain is built from TRBV5-1 and TRBJ1-1; no reliable D call. Germline assignment: CDR1 SGHRS and CDR2 YFSETQ. The CDR3 consists of 14 residues. Trimming took 4 bases from V and 1 from J, leaving 11 bases between them. The DNA of the CDR3 is TGCGCCAGCAGCCCCGGACGGGAGAACACTGAAGCTTTCTTT. It is translated as CASSPGRENTEAFF.

There are a few counts of this clone. The chain links TRBV18 to TRBJ1-2; 9 bases fit TRBD1. Germline V gene lookup returns CDR1 KGHSH and CDR2 LQKENI. The CDR3 is 18 amino acids. V shed 2 bases and J 4 bases; nucleotides not matched to a gene: 14. CDR3 sequence: CASSPSPGTGNLGYGYTF. The CDR3 DNA sequence: TGTGCCAGCTCACCAAGTCCCGGGACAGGGAACTTAGGCTATGGCTACACCTTC. The full variable domain, completed using reference TRBV18 and TRBJ1-2, is NAGVMQNPRHLVRRRGQEARLRCSPMKGHSHVYWYRQLPEEGLKFMVYLQKENIIDESGMPKERFSAEFPKEGPSILRIQQVVRGDSAAYFCASSPSPGTGNLGYGYTFGSGTRLTVV.

The rearrangement uses TRBV6-4 and TRBJ1-2; D unclear. Germline-derived CDR1 and CDR2 are MRHNA and SNTAGT. The CDR3 consists of 15 residues. Trimming cost V 2 bases and J 0 bases, with 10 bases left between them. As DNA, the CDR3 is TGTGCCAGCAGTGACGAGGAGAACTCTAACTATGGCTACACCTTC. Protein: CASSDEENSNYGYTF.

The chain carries TRBV6-6 and TRBJ1-5; possible D gene TRBD1, 6 bases. The CDR3 is 16 residues long. V was cut by 4 bases and J by 2 bases, with 15 bases left in between. Germline V gene sequence: CDR1 MNHNY, CDR2 SVGAGI (reference sequence). The CDR3 spells CASSLQGTGGNQPQHF. The CDR3 region has the DNA TGTGCCAGCAGTTTACAGGGAACCGGGGGCAATCAGCCCCAGCATTTT.

The genes are TRBV30 and TRBJ2-1; maybe TRBD2 (6 bases). The V and J ends lost 4 bases and 4 bases respectively, with 14 bases between them. Germline V gene lookup returns CDR1 GTSNPN and CDR2 SVGIG (reference sequence). There are 14 residues in the CDR3. The CDR3 here is CAWIRQRVYNEQFF. As DNA, the CDR3 is TGTGCCTGGATTCGACAGCGGGTTTACAATGAGCAGTTCTTC.

The chain joins TRBV10-3 to TRBJ2-7; possibly TRBD1 for D (6 bases). V was trimmed by 3 bases and J by 0 bases, leaving 12 bases between them. The CDR3 loop spans 15 amino acids. The V gene's germline CDR1 is ENHRY and CDR2 SYGVKD. The CDR3 DNA follows: TGTGCCATCAGTGAACAGGGTTCGAGCTCCTACGAGCAGTACTTC. Translating it yields CAISEQGSSSYEQYF.

J is TRBJ2-1 and V is TRBV20-1; D is perhaps TRBD2 (5 bases). CDR3 size: 11 residues. The V gene's germline CDR1 is DFQATT and CDR2 SNEGSKA (reference sequence). With 2 bases removed from V and 7 bases from J, the gap between germline ends came to 6 bases. The CDR3, as DNA: TGCAGTGCTAGAAGGAGGAATGAGCAGTTCTTC. Its protein product is CSARRRNEQFF.

This chain uses TRBV19 with TRBJ2-5; TRBD2 aligns across 10 bases. Trimming took 1 base from V and 3 from J; bases not matched to a gene: 2. This CDR3 spans 15 amino acids. Per the germline V gene, CDR1 is LNHDA and CDR2 is SQIVND (reference sequence). The CDR3 here is CASSIALAGEETQYF. In DNA, the CDR3 is TGTGCCAGTAGTATAGCCCTAGCGGGAGAAGAGACCCAGTACTTC.

This rearrangement joins TRBV19 to TRBJ1-1; D remains ambiguous. V lost 0 bases, J lost 11 bases, and 13 bases lay in between. The CDR3 runs to 13 residues. The germline V gene has CDR1 LNHDA and CDR2 SQIVND (reference sequence). DNA for the CDR3: TGTGCCAGTAGTATAGATCTGGGCTTCAGGGCTTTCTTT. Amino acids: CASSIDLGFRAFF.

In its sample, this clone was seen once. The chain employs TRBV6-5 and TRBJ2-7; D gene unclear. The CDR3 spans 15 residues. Germline assignment: CDR1 MNHEY and CDR2 SVGAGI. The ends were cut back, 6 bases at V and 3 bases at J, with 18 bases in the middle. CDR3 loop: CASRRDSQRNYEQYF. In nucleotides, the CDR3 is TGTGCCAGCAGACGCGACTCTCAGCGAAACTACGAGCAGTACTTC.

This clone was recorded once. The V call is TRBV4-3, the J call TRBJ2-1; TRBD2 matches at 10 bases. This CDR3 is 16 amino acids long. Germline loops: CDR1 LGHNA, CDR2 YSLEER. J lost 12 bases, V lost 1 base, and 12 bases had no gene match. The CDR3 DNA follows: TGCGCCAGCAGCCAAGGGGGGCTAGCGGGAGACTATCGGCAGTTCTTC. The encoded protein is CASSQGGLAGDYRQFF.

The chain recombines TRBV27 with TRBJ2-3, with TRBD2 matching over 10 bases. V was pared by 4 bases and J by 1 base, with 14 bases of the junction left unmatched. CDR1 MNHEY and CDR2 SMNVEV come from the germline V gene (reference sequence). This CDR3 has 19 amino acids. The CDR3 here is CASSYVGRTGLAGTDTQYF. The CDR3 DNA sequence: TGTGCCAGCAGTTACGTAGGGCGCACAGGACTAGCGGGCACAGATACGCAGTATTTT.

V and J are TRBV2 and TRBJ2-7, with D possibly TRBD1 on 6 matching bases. The CDR3 is 14 amino acids. Germline V CDR1 and CDR2: SNHLY, FYNNEI. Trimming took 2 bases from V and 2 from J, leaving 10 bases between them. CDR3 region: CASSEQGSPYEQYF. As DNA, the CDR3 is TGTGCCAGCAGTGAACAGGGGAGTCCCTACGAGCAGTACTTC. Combining the CDR3 with reference TRBV2 and TRBJ2-7 gives the whole variable domain EPEVTQTPSHQVTQMGQEVILRCVPISNHLYFYWYRQILGQKVEFLVSFYNNEISEKSEIFDDQFSVERPDGSNFTLKIRSTKLEDSAMYFCASSEQGSPYEQYFGPGTRLTVT.

The chain is built from TRBV7-6 and TRBJ2-1, with 7 bases lining up with TRBD1. The CDR3 contains 13 residues. Germline trimming cut 1 base from V and 12 bases from J; bases unmatched to any gene: 6. Germline values: CDR1 SGHVS, CDR2 FNYEAQ. The CDR3 reads CASSLEGAGGQFF. The CDR3 DNA is TGTGCCAGCAGCTTAGAGGGGGCGGGTGGGCAGTTCTTC.

The chain uses TRBV2 and TRBJ1-4, with D uncertain. This CDR3 has 12 amino acids. V was shortened by 8 bases and J by 0 bases, with 4 bases between the two germline ends. The germline V gene has CDR1 SNHLY and CDR2 FYNNEI. CDR3 in amino acids: CASHTTNEKLFF. The CDR3, as DNA: TGTGCCAGCCACACAACTAATGAAAAACTGTTTTTT.

V usage is TRBV19 and J usage is TRBJ2-7; perhaps TRBD2 as D (6 bases). CDR1 is LNHDA and CDR2 is SQIVND in the germline V gene (reference sequence). With 3 bases removed from V and 2 bases from J, the gap between germline ends came to 8 bases. The CDR3 spans 13 residues. The DNA for the CDR3 is TGTGCCAGTAGTATCGGGAGCGCCTACGAGCAGTACTTC. Translated, it gives CASSIGSAYEQYF.

This sequence joins TRBV12-5 and TRBJ2-7; D possibly corresponds to TRBD2 (5 bases). V was clipped by 6 bases and J by 4 bases, with 7 bases between them. Germline assignment: CDR1 LGHNT and CDR2 FRNRAP. The CDR3 has 11 amino acids. In DNA, the CDR3 is TGTGCTAGTGGGGGGAGATACGAGCAGTACTTC. Amino acids: CASGGRYEQYF.

The V gene is TRBV7-9, the J gene TRBJ1-2, with D perhaps TRBD1 (6 bases). This CDR3 spans 17 amino acids. V was cut by 4 bases and J by 0 bases, with 18 bases left in between. CDR1 is SEHNR and CDR2 is FQNEAQ in the germline V gene (reference sequence). The CDR3 loop is CASSSRQERLTNYGYTF. The CDR3 DNA reads TGTGCCAGCAGCTCCCGACAGGAGAGATTAACTAACTATGGCTACACCTTC.

CDR3 nucleotides: TGTGCCAGCACCCACAGGGTGACCGGGGAGCTGTTTTTT. It translates to CASTHRVTGELFF. The chain carries TRBV7-2 and TRBJ2-2; perhaps TRBD1 as D (6 bases). CDR1 is SGHTA, CDR2 FQGNSA, per germline. The V gene lost 7 bases and the J gene lost 5 bases, with 11 bases spanning the gap. The CDR3 contains 13 residues.

The chain is built from TRBV30 and TRBJ2-7; possibly TRBD1 for D (6 bases). Per germline, CDR1 GTSNPN and CDR2 SVGIG (reference sequence). This CDR3 contains 14 residues. The V gene lost 0 bases and the J gene lost 2 bases, with 11 bases spanning the gap. The CDR3 reads CAWSVTTGTYEQYF. CDR3 sequence (DNA): TGTGCCTGGAGTGTAACTACAGGGACCTACGAGCAGTACTTC.

This chain uses TRBV28 with TRBJ2-5, with 7 bases identical to TRBD1. The germline V gene encodes CDR1 MDHEN and CDR2 SYDVKM. CDR3 length: 13 amino acids. Unmatched junction bases numbered 7, after V lost 7 bases and J lost 5 bases. This CDR3 is CASTGKDRETQYF. The CDR3 DNA is TGTGCCAGCACAGGGAAGGACAGGGAGACCCAGTACTTC.

CDR3 in DNA: TGTGCCATCAGCCGGACTAGCGGGGGGCGGTCCTCCACAGATACGCAGTATTTT. Its protein product is CAISRTSGGRSSTDTQYF. The chain recombines TRBV10-3 with TRBJ2-3, with 14 nucleotides matching TRBD2. With 6 bases clipped from V and 2 bases from J, the junction kept 10 bases outside the gene matches. Germline-derived CDR1 and CDR2 are ENHRY and SYGVKD. This CDR3 has 18 amino acids.

This chain uses TRBV5-1 with TRBJ2-1, with unresolved D. The ends were cut back, 0 bases at V and 10 bases at J, with 11 bases in the middle. Germline CDR1 is SGHRS and CDR2 is YFSETQ. The CDR3 runs 13 residues. The CDR3 DNA follows: TGCGCCAGCAGCTTGGCCGAGGAACGGGAGCAGTTCTTC. Translating it yields CASSLAEEREQFF.